The 25 T cell receptor beta chains below come from one sample, sequenced in a study of cytotoxic CD8 clonotypes in ibrutinib-treated CLL. Profiled with immunoSEQ multiplex PCR; TCRdb holds only in-frame clones, not every one. The sample lists 150,000 to 200,000 clones, around nine tenths seen once, with approximately 2.9% in the top ten. The sample consisted of PBMCs, taken at disease progression, from a patient treated with ibrutinib. The receptors were sampled from a human donor with chronic lymphocytic leukemia.

The chain joins TRBV2 to TRBJ2-1, with 10 bases lining up with TRBD2. The CDR3 has 15 residues. V lost 4 bases to trimming and J lost 5 bases; unmatched junction nucleotides: 5. In germline, CDR1 is SNHLY, CDR2 FYNNEI. In DNA, the CDR3 is TGTGCCAGCAGTGTCGGGCTAGCGGGGGACAATGAGCAGTTCTTC. Its protein product is CASSVGLAGDNEQFF.

The chain couples TRBV19 to TRBJ1-1; D is perhaps TRBD1 (5 bases). Deletions cut 5 bases from V and 7 bases from J, with 17 bases between. This CDR3 is built from 14 residues. The germline gives CDR1 LNHDA, CDR2 SQIVND (reference sequence). This CDR3 is CASSRDGKKVEAFF. The CDR3 coding sequence is TGTGCCAGTAGTCGGGACGGGAAAAAAGTTGAAGCTTTCTTT.

This clone was counted ten times or more. The rearrangement uses TRBV2 and TRBJ1-2, with no clear D. CDR1 and CDR2 (germline): SNHLY, FYNNEI. The V gene lost 8 bases and the J gene lost 8 bases, with 9 bases spanning the gap. The CDR3 is 10 amino acids. CDR3 loop: CASFSRGYTF. CDR3 in DNA: TGTGCCAGCTTCTCCCGGGGCTACACCTTC.

This chain connects TRBV7-2 to TRBJ2-1; TRBD2 is a possible D gene (6 bases). The CDR3 length is 16 residues. Trimming left V 1 base short and J 10 bases short, with 20 bases between. The germline CDR1 and CDR2 sequences are SGHTA and FQGNSA. The CDR3 protein is CASSLGGGTPSAEQFF. The CDR3 region has the DNA TGTGCCAGCAGCTTAGGTGGCGGGACTCCCTCTGCGGAGCAGTTCTTC.

The rearrangement links TRBV19 to TRBJ1-5; D is undetermined. The CDR3 covers 14 residues. With 7 bases removed from V and 9 bases from J, the gap between germline ends came to 19 bases. Germline V CDR1 and CDR2: LNHDA, SQIVND (reference sequence). The CDR3 sequence is CASKSSVSILPQHF. The CDR3, as DNA: TGTGCCAGTAAATCTTCAGTTTCGATCTTGCCCCAGCATTTT.

This chain uses TRBV5-4 with TRBJ2-2; 12 bases line up with TRBD1. Germline CDR1 is SGHNT and CDR2 is YYREEE (reference sequence). Losses at the gene ends were 4 bases for V and 6 bases for J; bases not matched to a gene: 4. This CDR3 region has 15 residues. CDR3 in amino acids: CASSVGQGAAGELFF. The CDR3 region has the DNA TGTGCCAGCAGCGTGGGACAGGGGGCCGCCGGGGAGCTGTTTTTT.

The chain couples TRBV20-1 to TRBJ2-1, with unresolved D. This CDR3 contains 11 residues. CDR1 DFQATT and CDR2 SNEGSKA come from the germline V gene (reference sequence). V was pared by 1 base and J by 9 bases, with 7 bases between. CDR3 residues: CSARGVGEQFF. In nucleotides, the CDR3 is TGCAGTGCTAGAGGGGTGGGTGAGCAGTTCTTC.

This clone was counted only a few times. The V and J genes are TRBV27 and TRBJ2-7, with 10 bases matching TRBD2. Germline loops: CDR1 MNHEY, CDR2 SMNVEV (reference sequence). CDR3 length: 15 residues. V shed 2 bases and J 2 bases; nucleotides not matched to a gene: 3. CDR3 in DNA: TGTGCCAGCAGTTTAGGGCTAGCGGGAGCCTACGAGCAGTACTTC. It is translated as CASSLGLAGAYEQYF.

The chain is built from TRBV7-2 and TRBJ1-4; the match to TRBD1 covers 9 bases. The junction had 6 bases not matched to a gene; V was cut back by 5 bases and J by 8 bases. The CDR3 loop spans 14 amino acids. CDR1 SGHTA and CDR2 FQGNSA come from the germline V gene. Here the CDR3 reads CASSTGTGREKLFF. For the CDR3, the DNA is TGTGCCAGCAGCACCGGGACAGGGAGGGAAAAACTGTTTTTT.

For the CDR3, the DNA is TGTGCCAGCAATGAGAACATGGGTGCCACCGGGGAGCTGTTTTTT. It encodes CASNENMGATGELFF. The chain recombines TRBV19 with TRBJ2-2, with D unresolved. V was pared by 9 bases and J by 4 bases, with 18 bases between. CDR3 length: 15 amino acids. Germline V gives CDR1 LNHDA, CDR2 SQIVND (reference sequence).

The chain joins TRBV5-8 to TRBJ1-2, with D tentatively TRBD1 (6 bases). The CDR3 totals 16 residues. The V end was cut by 0 bases, the J end by 7 bases, with 19 bases between. Germline CDR1 reads SGHTS; CDR2 reads YDEGEE. The CDR3 here is CASSLARLQGRGGYTF. CDR3 nucleotide sequence: TGTGCCAGCAGCTTGGCCCGCCTACAGGGTCGAGGTGGCTACACCTTC. Variable domain in full (rest from reference TRBV5-8 and TRBJ1-2): EAGVTQSPTHLIKTRGQQATLRCSPISGHTSVYWYQQALGLGLQFLLWYDEGEERNRGNFPPRFSGRQFPNYSSELNVNALELEDSALYLCASSLARLQGRGGYTFGSGTRLTVV.

V usage is TRBV2 and J usage is TRBJ2-2; D unresolved. V was pared by 2 bases and J by 4 bases, with 14 bases between. The CDR3 runs to 16 residues. In germline, CDR1 is SNHLY, CDR2 FYNNEI. CDR3 sequence: CASSENDILPTGELFF. The CDR3 region has the DNA TGTGCCAGCAGTGAAAATGACATCTTACCCACCGGGGAGCTGTTTTTT.

V usage is TRBV7-8 and J usage is TRBJ1-2; 7 bases align to TRBD1. CDR1 SGHVS and CDR2 FQNEAQ come from the germline V gene. V lost 5 bases, J lost 5 bases, and 14 bases stayed unmatched. This CDR3 spans 16 amino acids. The DNA for the CDR3 is TGTGCCAGCAGCCCACGCCAGACAGGGTTCCGGTATGGCTACACCTTC. Protein sequence: CASSPRQTGFRYGYTF.

The chain links TRBV5-1 to TRBJ2-2; TRBD2 matches at 10 bases. This CDR3 has 17 residues. The germline gives CDR1 SGHRS, CDR2 YFSETQ. Trimming removed 4 bases from V and 5 bases from J; junction bases left unmatched: 11. CDR3 protein: CASSPGGLAGETGELFF. CDR3 in DNA: TGCGCCAGCAGCCCTGGGGGGCTAGCGGGAGAAACCGGGGAGCTGTTTTTT. Supplemented by reference TRBV5-1 and TRBJ2-2, the full variable domain reads KAGVTQTPRYLIKTRGQQVTLSCSPISGHRSVSWYQQTPGQGLQFLFEYFSETQRNKGNFPGRFSGRQFSNSRSEMNVSTLELGDSALYLCASSPGGLAGETGELFFGEGSRLTVL.

This rearrangement joins TRBV27 to TRBJ2-1; D is possibly TRBD1 or TRBD2 (5 bases each). The CDR3 runs 15 residues. Looked up from germline, CDR1 is MNHEY and CDR2 is SMNVEV (reference sequence). With 3 bases removed from V and 7 bases from J, the gap between germline ends came to 16 bases. CDR3 region: CASSFSGSGANEQFF. CDR3 bases: TGTGCCAGCAGTTTCAGCGGTAGTGGGGCAAATGAGCAGTTCTTC.

J is TRBJ1-2 and V is TRBV21-1; TRBD1 reflects the table's D call only, with no check against the DNA. TRBV21-1 is a recognized pseudogene. This CDR3 has 18 amino acids. CDR3 bases: TGTGCCAGCAGCAAAGGGAGGGGACAGGGGGCTGTCGACTATGGCTACACCTTC. It codes for CASSKGRGQGAVDYGYTF.

The chain recombines TRBV25-1 with TRBJ2-3, with 8 bases identical to TRBD2. The ends lost 5 bases at V and 2 bases at J; junction bases unmatched: 6. There are 15 residues in the CDR3. Germline V CDR1 and CDR2: MGHDK, SYGVNS. CDR3 sequence reads: CASSRGGRPTDTQYF. In nucleotides, the CDR3 is TGTGCCAGCAGTCGGGGCGGGAGGCCCACAGATACGCAGTATTTT.

This clone was seen just once. The rearrangement uses TRBV7-2 and TRBJ2-1; TRBD1 aligns across 10 bases. There are 16 residues in the CDR3. Germline V gene data show CDR1 as SGHTA and CDR2 as FQGNSA. J gave up 6 bases and V 5 bases, and 10 bases lay outside the gene matches. The CDR3 DNA reads TGTGCCAGCAGCCCGCGGGACAGGGGAAAGCGCAATGAGCAGTTCTTC. Protein sequence: CASSPRDRGKRNEQFF.

The rearrangement uses TRBV7-2 and TRBJ2-3; 13 bases are a match to TRBD2. CDR3 length: 16 residues. Germline CDR1 is SGHTA and CDR2 is FQGNSA. The J segment lost 4 bases and the V segment lost 5 bases, leaving 6 bases of the junction unmatched. The CDR3 sequence: CASSRTSGSRSDTQYF. CDR3 nucleotides: TGTGCCAGCAGCCGGACTAGCGGGAGTCGTTCAGATACGCAGTATTTT.

The chain carries TRBV30 and TRBJ1-2; 7 bases line up with TRBD1. The CDR3 sequence is 13 residues long. Germline CDR1 GTSNPN, CDR2 SVGIG (reference sequence). The junction had 2 bases not matched to a gene; V was cut back by 0 bases and J by 4 bases. Here the CDR3 reads CAWSVRQGYGYTF. The CDR3 DNA reads as TGTGCCTGGAGTGTCAGACAGGGCTATGGCTACACCTTC.

CDR3 DNA: TGTGCCAGCAGCCGGACAGGGTTTAGCTATGGCTACACCTTC. It codes for CASSRTGFSYGYTF. V is TRBV7-2 and J is TRBJ1-2; 8 bases fit TRBD1. Per the germline V gene, CDR1 is SGHTA and CDR2 is FQGNSA. The CDR3 is 14 residues long. With V trimmed by 5 bases and J by 4 bases, 6 bases remained unmatched.

This chain connects TRBV27 to TRBJ2-5, with D perhaps matching TRBD1 or TRBD2 (5 bases each). The V end was cut by 6 bases, the J end by 4 bases, with 15 bases between. Germline values: CDR1 MNHEY, CDR2 SMNVEV (reference sequence). This CDR3 spans 14 amino acids. CDR3 coding DNA: TGTGCCAGCAGACGAGGTCTGGGGGTAGAGACCCAGTACTTC. Residues: CASRRGLGVETQYF.

This clone was seen more than once but under ten times. This chain links TRBV28 with TRBJ2-1, with 8 bases that match TRBD1. Germline CDR1 is MDHEN and CDR2 is SYDVKM. The CDR3 runs 15 residues. The V and J ends lost 5 bases and 4 bases, in that order; junction bases with no gene match: 7. CDR3 protein: CASSPAGQAYNEQFF. The DNA for the CDR3 is TGTGCCAGCAGTCCCGCGGGACAGGCATACAATGAGCAGTTCTTC.

The chain uses TRBV5-1 and TRBJ2-7, with D tentatively TRBD1 or TRBD2 (5 bases each). Germline CDR1 is SGHRS and CDR2 is YFSETQ. The CDR3 contains 15 residues. Trimming cost V 0 bases and J 2 bases, with 12 bases left between them. CDR3 residues: CASSLGIVGAYEQYF. The CDR3 region has the DNA TGCGCCAGCAGCTTGGGCATTGTGGGGGCCTACGAGCAGTACTTC.

V is TRBV7-9 and J is TRBJ1-1; 7 positions match TRBD1. The CDR3 spans 14 residues. J was trimmed by 2 bases and V by 5 bases; bases with no gene match: 5. Germline V gene sequence: CDR1 SEHNR, CDR2 FQNEAQ (reference sequence). The chain's CDR3 is CASSDYRGNTEAFF. For the CDR3, the DNA is TGTGCCAGCAGCGACTACAGGGGAAACACTGAAGCTTTCTTT. The whole variable domain, remainder taken from reference TRBV7-9 and TRBJ1-1, is DTGVSQNPRHKITKRGQNVTFRCDPISEHNRLYWYRQTLGQGPEFLTYFQNEAQLEKSRLLSDRFSAERPKGSFSTLEIQRTEQGDSAMYLCASSDYRGNTEAFFGQGTRLTVV.